These T cell receptor beta chains were read from a single sample in a study of T cells in Graves' hyperthyroidism and ophthalmopathy. TCRdb reanalysed the multiplex PCR reads using MiXCR and keeps one entry per CDR3 protein. The sample records 500,000 to 750,000 distinct CDR3 sequences, 40% to 55% being singletons. Material for sequencing was peripheral blood or thyroid tissue (not recorded which). The source is a woman aged 18-29 years with Graves' hyperthyroidism. The CDR3 runs from the conserved cysteine through the conserved F or W. Each record gives: D gene, V gene, clone size, J gene, CDR3 DNA, CDR3 protein. D genes are given only for firm matches. The size of a clone is reported for some rows only, either as once, few or many, or as a class for expanded clones.

D: TRBD1; V: TRBV24-1; size: many; J: TRBJ1-2; DNA: TGTGCCACCAGTGATCGTGACAGGGAAAACTATGGCTACACCTTC; CDR3: CATSDRDRENYGYTF
D: TRBD2; V: TRBV10-2; size: .; J: TRBJ2-3; DNA: TGTGCCAGCAACGGACTAGCGGGGGGCACAGATACGCAGTATTTT; CDR3: CASNGLAGGTDTQYF
D: .; V: TRBV2; size: .; J: TRBJ1-4; DNA: TGTGCCAGCAGTGACATAGCGGGGGGCGTTTCGGGAAAACTGTTTTTT; CDR3: CASSDIAGGVSGKLFF
D: .; V: TRBV11-3; size: many; J: TRBJ1-1; DNA: TGTGCCAGCAGCTTAACAGGGAGTGATGGTGCTTTCTTT; CDR3: CASSLTGSDGAFF
D: .; V: TRBV12-3/TRBV12-4; size: many; J: TRBJ1-2; DNA: TGTGCCAGCAGTTCGGAACAGGCGTACTATGGCTACACCTTC; CDR3: CASSSEQAYYGYTF
D: TRBD2; V: TRBV10-3; size: .; J: TRBJ2-7; DNA: TGCGCCATCAGTTCCGGGACTAGAGGCTACGAGCAGTACTTC; CDR3: CAISSGTRGYEQYF
D: TRBD2; V: TRBV19; size: many; J: TRBJ2-7; DNA: TGTGCCAGTAGTATGGGACTAGCTTACGAGCAGTACTTC; CDR3: CASSMGLAYEQYF
D: .; V: TRBV6-1; size: many; J: TRBJ1-1; DNA: TGTGCCAGCAGGCTGGACATGCCTCGAGCTTTCTTT; CDR3: CASRLDMPRAFF
D: .; V: TRBV7-8; size: few; J: TRBJ2-1; DNA: TGTGCCAGCAGCATACAGGGGAGGGATGAGCAGTTCTTC; CDR3: CASSIQGRDEQFF
D: .; V: TRBV13; size: .; J: TRBJ2-7; DNA: TGTGCCAGCAGCGTAGGGGCAGGGGAAGTCAATGAGCAGTCCTTC; CDR3: CASSVGAGEVNEQSF
D: .; V: TRBV2; size: .; J: TRBJ2-7; DNA: TGTGCCAGCACGCGGGATAGCTCCTACGAGCAGTACTTC; CDR3: CASTRDSSYEQYF
D: TRBD1; V: TRBV12-3/TRBV12-4; size: .; J: TRBJ1-1; DNA: TGTGCCAGCAGTCCCCGGGACAGGGTGAACACTGAAACTTTCTTT; CDR3: CASSPRDRVNTETFF
D: .; V: TRBV7-9; size: many; J: TRBJ2-5; DNA: TGTGCCAGCAGCGCTCATAGGGAGACCCAGTACTTC; CDR3: CASSAHRETQYF
D: .; V: TRBV25-1; size: many; J: TRBJ1-1; DNA: TGTGCCAGCAGTGCAATGTACAACACTGAAGCTTTCTTT; CDR3: CASSAMYNTEAFF
D: .; V: TRBV7-9; size: .; J: TRBJ1-6; DNA: TGTGCCAGCAGCTTAGTCGGCCAGGAAGGATCACCCCTCCACTTT; CDR3: CASSLVGQEGSPLHF
D: TRBD2; V: TRBV6-6; size: .; J: TRBJ2-3; DNA: TGTGCCAGCAGTTACTCGGCAGCGGGGGATACGCAGTATTTT; CDR3: CASSYSAAGDTQYF
D: TRBD1; V: TRBV20-1; size: .; J: TRBJ2-7; DNA: TGCAGTGCTAGAGATACAGGGGGCATCTACGAGCAGTACTTC; CDR3: CSARDTGGIYEQYF
D: .; V: TRBV29-1; size: few; J: TRBJ2-3; DNA: TGCAGCGTTGGGGACGCCTACAATGAGCAGTATTTT; CDR3: CSVGDAYNEQYF
D: TRBD1; V: TRBV12-3/TRBV12-4; size: .; J: TRBJ1-5; DNA: TGTGCCAGCAGGGGGGGGACAGGGTCCTACGAGCATTTT; CDR3: CASRGGTGSYEHF
D: .; V: TRBV20-1; size: many; J: TRBJ2-6; DNA: TGCAGTGCGCCGCTCAGGGCAGGGGGGGCCAACGTCCTGACTTTC; CDR3: CSAPLRAGGANVLTF